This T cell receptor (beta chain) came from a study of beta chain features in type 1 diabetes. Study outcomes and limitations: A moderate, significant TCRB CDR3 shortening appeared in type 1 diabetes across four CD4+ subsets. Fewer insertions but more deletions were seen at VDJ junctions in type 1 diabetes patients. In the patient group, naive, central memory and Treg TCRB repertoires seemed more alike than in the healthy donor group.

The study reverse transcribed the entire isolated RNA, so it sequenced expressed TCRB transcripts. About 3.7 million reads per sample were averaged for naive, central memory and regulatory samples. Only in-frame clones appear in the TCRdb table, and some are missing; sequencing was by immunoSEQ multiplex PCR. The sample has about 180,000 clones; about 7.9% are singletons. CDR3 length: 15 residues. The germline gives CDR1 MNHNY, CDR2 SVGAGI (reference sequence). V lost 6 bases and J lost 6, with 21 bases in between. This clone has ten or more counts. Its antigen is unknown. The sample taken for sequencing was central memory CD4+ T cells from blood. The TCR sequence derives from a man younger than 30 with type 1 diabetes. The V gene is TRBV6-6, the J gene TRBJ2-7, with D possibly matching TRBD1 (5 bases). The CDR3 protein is CASSTMGLEFAEQYF. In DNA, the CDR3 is TGTGCCAGCAGCACAATGGGGCTGGAGTTCGCCGAGCAGTACTTC.